This TCR beta chain was identified during a study of shared clonotypes between healthy human individuals. Study results and caveats: Relative to their counterparts shared across all four donors, non-shared clonotypes exhibited diminished generation probabilities.

Remarks on this clone: Its antigen is unknown.

Trimming removed 5 bases at V and 9 bases at J, with 14 bases between. CDR1 is SGHAT and CDR2 is FQNNGV in the germline V gene. The length of the CDR3 is 14 residues. At deep level, the assay was performed. Repertoires were generated with immunoSEQ multiplex PCR, while TCRdb's copy carries only in-frame clones and drops some. Of 2,100,000 or so clones in the sample, roughly 95% were seen once. Donors were Caucasian adults residing in Nashville, Tennessee, USA. This chain links TRBV11-2 with TRBJ1-6; D is unresolved. The receptor was isolated from a man aged 18 to 30 in good health. The specimen was naive CD4+ T cells sorted from blood. Subset meaning: CD45RA+ positively selected. As DNA, the CDR3 is TGTGCCAGCAGCCGTGGGGAGCTGATTTCACCCCTCCACTTT. As protein: CASSRGELISPLHF.